This T cell receptor (beta chain) was obtained from a study of shared clonotypes between healthy human individuals. About the study: Every donor yielded three CD4 naive, three CD4 memory, two CD8 naive and one CD8 memory plate. General study points: A limitation of the genetic and exposure-history diversity represented arose from few donors. Generally, naive subsets (rather than memory subsets) showed larger estimated richness. At large depth, rarefaction still showed sorted-subset sequencing to be incomplete.

The length of the CDR3 is 16 residues. V lost 0 bases and J lost 0, with 10 bases in between. Germline CDR1 is LGHNA and CDR2 is YNFKEQ. Comment on this clone: The antigen is undetermined.

The assay was immunoSEQ multiplex PCR, and TCRdb's table has in-frame clones only and misses some. The profile shows about 380,000 clones, about 96% of them singletons. This clonotype was sampled from a man aged 25 to 45 in good health. Sequenced input: memory CD8+ T cells sorted from blood. Noted subset: CD45RO+ cells pooled with CCR7-negative TemRA cells. The genes are TRBV4-2 and TRBJ2-3, with D possibly being TRBD2 (6 bases). CDR3 protein: CASSQDRGTSTDTQYF. The CDR3, as DNA: TGTGCCAGCAGCCAAGATCGGGGGACTAGCACAGATACGCAGTATTTT.